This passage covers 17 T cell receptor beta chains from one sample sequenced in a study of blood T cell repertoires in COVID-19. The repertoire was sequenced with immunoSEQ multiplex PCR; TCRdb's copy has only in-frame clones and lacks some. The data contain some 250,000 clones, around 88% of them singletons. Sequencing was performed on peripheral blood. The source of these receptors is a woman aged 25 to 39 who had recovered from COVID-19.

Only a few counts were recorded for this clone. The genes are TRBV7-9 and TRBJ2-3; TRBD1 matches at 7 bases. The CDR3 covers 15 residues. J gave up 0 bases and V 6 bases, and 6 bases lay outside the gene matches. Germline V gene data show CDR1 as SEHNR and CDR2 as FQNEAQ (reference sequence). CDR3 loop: CASRRTGESTDTQYF. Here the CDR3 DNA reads TGTGCCAGCAGACGAACAGGGGAGAGCACAGATACGCAGTATTTT.

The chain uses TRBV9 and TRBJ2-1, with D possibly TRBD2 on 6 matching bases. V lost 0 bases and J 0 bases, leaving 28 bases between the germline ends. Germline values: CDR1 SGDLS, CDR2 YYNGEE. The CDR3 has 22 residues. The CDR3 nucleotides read TGTGCCAGCAGCGTAGCTAGTCGCCTCGAGACTCCTCACGGGAGCTCCTACAATGAGCAGTTCTTC. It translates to CASSVASRLETPHGSSYNEQFF.

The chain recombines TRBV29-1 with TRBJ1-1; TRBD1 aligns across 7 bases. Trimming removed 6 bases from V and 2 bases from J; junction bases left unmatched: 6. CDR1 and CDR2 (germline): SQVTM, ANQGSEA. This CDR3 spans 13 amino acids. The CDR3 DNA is TGCAGCGTGGGGGACAGCCCCAACACTGAAGCTTTCTTT. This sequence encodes CSVGDSPNTEAFF.

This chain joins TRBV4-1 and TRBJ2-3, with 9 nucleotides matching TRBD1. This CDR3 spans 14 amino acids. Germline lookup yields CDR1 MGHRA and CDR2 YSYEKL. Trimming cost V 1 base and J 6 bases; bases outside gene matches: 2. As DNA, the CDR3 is TGCGCCAGCAGCCAAGGACAGGGGGACGATACGCAGTATTTT. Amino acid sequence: CASSQGQGDDTQYF.

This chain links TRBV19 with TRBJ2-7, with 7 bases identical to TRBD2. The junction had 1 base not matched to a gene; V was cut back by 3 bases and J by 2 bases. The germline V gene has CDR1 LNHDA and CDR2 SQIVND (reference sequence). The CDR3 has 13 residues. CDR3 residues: CASSMSGAYEQYF. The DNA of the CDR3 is TGTGCCAGTAGTATGAGCGGGGCCTACGAGCAGTACTTC.

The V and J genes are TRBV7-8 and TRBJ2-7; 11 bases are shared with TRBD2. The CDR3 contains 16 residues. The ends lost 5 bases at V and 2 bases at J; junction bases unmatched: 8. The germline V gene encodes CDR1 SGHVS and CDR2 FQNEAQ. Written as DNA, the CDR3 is TGTGCCAGCAGCCTTAGCGGGGGGGCCCCCGCCTACGAGCAGTACTTC. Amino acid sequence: CASSLSGGAPAYEQYF. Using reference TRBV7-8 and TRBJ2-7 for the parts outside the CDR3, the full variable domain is GAGVSQSPRYKVAKRGQDVALRCDPISGHVSLFWYQQALGQGPEFLTYFQNEAQLDKSGLPSDRFFAERPEGSVSTLKIQRTQQEDSAVYLCASSLSGGAPAYEQYFGPGTRLTVT.

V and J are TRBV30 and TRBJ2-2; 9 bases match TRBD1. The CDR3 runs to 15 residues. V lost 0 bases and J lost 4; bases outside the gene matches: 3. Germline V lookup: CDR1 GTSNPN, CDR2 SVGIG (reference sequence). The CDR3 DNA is TGTGCCTGGAGTGTTAGGACAGGGGCCACCGGGGAGCTGTTTTTT. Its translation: CAWSVRTGATGELFF.

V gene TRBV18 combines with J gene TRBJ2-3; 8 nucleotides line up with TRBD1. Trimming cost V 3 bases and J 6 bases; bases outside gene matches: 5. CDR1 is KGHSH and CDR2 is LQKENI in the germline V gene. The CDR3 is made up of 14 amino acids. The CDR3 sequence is CASSPTGAEDTQYF. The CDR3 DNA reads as TGTGCCAGCTCACCGACAGGGGCAGAGGATACGCAGTATTTT.

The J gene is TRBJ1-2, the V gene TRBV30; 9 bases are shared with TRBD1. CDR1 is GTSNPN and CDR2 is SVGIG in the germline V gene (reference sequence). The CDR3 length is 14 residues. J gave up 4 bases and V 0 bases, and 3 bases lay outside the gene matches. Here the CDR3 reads CAWSVGQGTYGYTF. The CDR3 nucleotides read TGTGCCTGGAGTGTCGGACAGGGGACCTATGGCTACACCTTC.

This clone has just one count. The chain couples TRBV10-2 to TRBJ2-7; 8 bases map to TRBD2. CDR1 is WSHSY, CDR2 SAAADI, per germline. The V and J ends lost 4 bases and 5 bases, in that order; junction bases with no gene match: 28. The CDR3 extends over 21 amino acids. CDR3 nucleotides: TGCGCCAGCAGTGTCCCCTCGGGGGGGGGTCTAACCTCCCCCGGTAGGAACGAGCAGTACTTC. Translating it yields CASSVPSGGGLTSPGRNEQYF.

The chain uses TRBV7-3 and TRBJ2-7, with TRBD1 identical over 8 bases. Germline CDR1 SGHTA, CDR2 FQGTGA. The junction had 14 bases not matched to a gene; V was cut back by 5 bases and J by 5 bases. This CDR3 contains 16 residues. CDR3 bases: TGTGCCAGCAGCCCAAGCTCCAATGACAGGGGACACGAGCAGTACTTC. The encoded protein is CASSPSSNDRGHEQYF.

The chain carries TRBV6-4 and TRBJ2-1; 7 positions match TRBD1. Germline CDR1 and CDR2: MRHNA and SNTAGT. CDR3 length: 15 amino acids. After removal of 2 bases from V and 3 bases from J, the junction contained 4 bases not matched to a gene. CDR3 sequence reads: CASSDEGAGYNEQFF. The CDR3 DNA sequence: TGTGCCAGCAGTGACGAGGGGGCGGGCTACAATGAGCAGTTCTTC.

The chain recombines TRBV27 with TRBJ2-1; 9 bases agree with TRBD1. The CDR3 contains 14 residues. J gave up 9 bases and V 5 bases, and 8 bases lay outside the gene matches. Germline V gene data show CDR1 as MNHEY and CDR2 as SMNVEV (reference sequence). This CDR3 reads CASSPGQGFVEQFF. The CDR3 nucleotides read TGTGCCAGCAGTCCGGGACAGGGTTTCGTTGAGCAGTTCTTC.

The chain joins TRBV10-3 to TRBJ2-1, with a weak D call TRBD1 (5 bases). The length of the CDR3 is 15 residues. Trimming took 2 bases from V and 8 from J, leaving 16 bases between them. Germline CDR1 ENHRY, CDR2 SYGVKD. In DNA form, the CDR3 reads TGTGCCATCAGTGAGAGGAACATATTAGGGGATGAGCAGTTCTTC. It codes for CAISERNILGDEQFF.

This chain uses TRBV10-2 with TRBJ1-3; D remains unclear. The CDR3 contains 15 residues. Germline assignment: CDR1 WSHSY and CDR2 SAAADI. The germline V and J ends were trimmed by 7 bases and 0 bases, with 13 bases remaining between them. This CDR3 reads CASTLTRNSGNTIYF. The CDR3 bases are TGCGCCAGCACCTTGACACGAAACTCTGGAAACACCATATATTTT.

The CDR3 coding sequence is TGTGCCAGCTCACCCGTAGGGAGCACCGGGGAGCTGTTTTTT. Amino acids: CASSPVGSTGELFF. The rearrangement uses TRBV18 and TRBJ2-2; maybe TRBD2 (5 bases). There are 14 residues in the CDR3. V lost 3 bases and J lost 4, with 9 bases in between. Germline CDR1 KGHSH, CDR2 LQKENI.

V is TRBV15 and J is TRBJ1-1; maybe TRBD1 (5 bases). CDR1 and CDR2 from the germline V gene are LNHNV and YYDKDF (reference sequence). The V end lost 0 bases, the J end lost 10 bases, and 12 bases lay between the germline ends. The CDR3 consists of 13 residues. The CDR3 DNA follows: TGTGCCACCAGCAGAGATGGGGCCCCGGGAGCTTTCTTT. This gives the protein CATSRDGAPGAFF.